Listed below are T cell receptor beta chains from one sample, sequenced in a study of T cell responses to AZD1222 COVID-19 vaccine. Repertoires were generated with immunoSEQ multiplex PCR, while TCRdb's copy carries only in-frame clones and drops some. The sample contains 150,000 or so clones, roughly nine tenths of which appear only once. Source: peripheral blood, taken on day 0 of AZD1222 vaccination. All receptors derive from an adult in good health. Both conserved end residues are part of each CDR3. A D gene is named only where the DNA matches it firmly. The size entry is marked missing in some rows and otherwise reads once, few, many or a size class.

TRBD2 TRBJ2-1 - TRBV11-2 TGTGCCAGCAGCTTAGGCCTAGCGGGCGGCTATGAGCAGTTCTTC CASSLGLAGGYEQFF
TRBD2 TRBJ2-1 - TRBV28 TGTGCCAGCAGTTTACGGAGCGGGAGCGGGCATGAGCAGTTCTTC CASSLRSGSGHEQFF
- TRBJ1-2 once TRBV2 TGTGCCAGCGCGGGACCGACCACTAACTATGGCTACACCTTC CASAGPTTNYGYTF
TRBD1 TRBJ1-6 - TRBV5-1 TGCGCCAGCAGCTTGGCAGGGGGCGCGTATAATTCACCCCTCCACTTT CASSLAGGAYNSPLHF
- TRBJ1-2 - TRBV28 TGTGCCAGCAGTTTTCGGGGCTATGGCTACACCTTC CASSFRGYGYTF
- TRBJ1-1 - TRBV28 TGTGCCAGCAGTTTAGGCCGTATGAACACTGAAGCTTTCTTT CASSLGRMNTEAFF
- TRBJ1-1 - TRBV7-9 TGTGCCAGCAGCTTAGTTGGGGCAGGGACCGCTGAAGCTTTCTTT CASSLVGAGTAEAFF
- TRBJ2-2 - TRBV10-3 TGTGCCATCAGTGAGTCGGGGCAAGACACCGGGGAGCTGTTTTTT CAISESGQDTGELFF
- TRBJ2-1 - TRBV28 TGTGCCAGCAGTCCGTATTTTACGGGGTATGAGCAGTTCTTC CASSPYFTGYEQFF
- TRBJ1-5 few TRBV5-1 TGCGCCAGCAGCTTTTTTGGGGGGTCAGATCAGCCCCAGCATTTT CASSFFGGSDQPQHF
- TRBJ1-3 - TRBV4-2 TGTGCCAGCAGCCAAGAGGGCGCCCTTACTGGAAACACCATATATTTT CASSQEGALTGNTIYF
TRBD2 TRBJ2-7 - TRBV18 TGTGCCAGCTCACAACCGACTAGCGGGGGGTACGAGCAGTACTTC CASSQPTSGGYEQYF
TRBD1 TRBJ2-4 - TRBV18 TGTGCCAGCTCACCAACAGAGGGACAGGGAAACATTCAGTACTTC CASSPTEGQGNIQYF
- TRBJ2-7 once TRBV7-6 TGTGCCAGCAGCTTACAGACACAGCAGTACTTC CASSLQTQQYF
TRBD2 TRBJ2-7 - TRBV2 TGTGCCAGTCGTCGGGACTACTCATACGAGCAGTACTTC CASRRDYSYEQYF
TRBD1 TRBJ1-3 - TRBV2 TGTGCCAGCAGGCACAGGGGGCAGGGAAACACCATATATTTT CASRHRGQGNTIYF
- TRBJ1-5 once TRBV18 TGTGCCAGCTCACCCCAGGGACACCCTCGCGTGGCCCAGCATTTT CASSPQGHPRVAQHF
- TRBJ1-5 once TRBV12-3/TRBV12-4 TGTGCCAGCAGTTACGGGGGTCAGCCCCAGCATTTT CASSYGGQPQHF
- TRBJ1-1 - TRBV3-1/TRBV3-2 TGTGCCAGCAGTGGCTCAGGATGGGGCACTGAAGCTTTCTTT CASSGSGWGTEAFF
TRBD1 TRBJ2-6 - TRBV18 TGTGCCAGCTCACCGGGACAGGTTGGGGCCAACGTCCTGACTTTC CASSPGQVGANVLTF
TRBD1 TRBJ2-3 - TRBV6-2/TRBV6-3 TGTGCCAGCAGTATTACAGGGGGGAGCGACACATTTGGAGATACGCAGTATTTT CASSITGGSDTFGDTQYF
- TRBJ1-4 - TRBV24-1 TGTGCCACCAGTGGTAGCGGGGCAACTAATGAAAAACTGTTTTTT CATSGSGATNEKLFF
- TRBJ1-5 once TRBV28 TGTGCCAGCAGTTCTCCAACAGGGCTTAGGGCTCAGCCCCAGCATTTT CASSSPTGLRAQPQHF
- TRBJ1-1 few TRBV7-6 TGTGCCAGCAGCTTACGTCCCACGGCCAACACTGAAGCTTTCTTT CASSLRPTANTEAFF
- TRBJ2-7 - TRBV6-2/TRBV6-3 TGTGCCAGCAGCTGGACTGGCTACGAGCAGTACTTC CASSWTGYEQYF
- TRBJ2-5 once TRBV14 TGTGCCAGCAGCCAAGAATCGGGGGTTTACGGCCAAGAGACCCAGTACTTC CASSQESGVYGQETQYF
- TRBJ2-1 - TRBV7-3 TGTGCCAGCAGCCGAGAGTTTGGCGGTGAGCAGTTCTTC CASSREFGGEQFF
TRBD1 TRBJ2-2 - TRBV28 TGTGCCACCCCAGGGGACAGGGTGGGCACCGGGGAGCTGTTTTTT CATPGDRVGTGELFF
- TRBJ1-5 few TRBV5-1 TGCGCCAGCAGCTTAACCCCTGGGGAAAATCAGCCCCAGCATTTT CASSLTPGENQPQHF
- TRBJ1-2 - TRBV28 TGTGCCAGCAGTTTATTACAACAGATAAAGGGGGGTTATGGCTACACCTTC CASSLLQQIKGGYGYTF
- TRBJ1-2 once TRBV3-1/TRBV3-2 TGTGCCAGCAGCCAAGCGGACAGTTATGGCTACACCTTC CASSQADSYGYTF
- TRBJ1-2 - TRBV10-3 TGTGCCATCAGAATCACACCCTCTTTCTATGGCTACACCTTC CAIRITPSFYGYTF
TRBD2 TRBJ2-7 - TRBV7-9 TGTGCCAGCAGCTTAGCAGAGGGACTAGCGGCCTACGAGCAGTACTTC CASSLAEGLAAYEQYF
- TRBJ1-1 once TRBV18 TGTGCCAGCTCACCGCAGGCAAACACTGAAGCTTTCTTT CASSPQANTEAFF
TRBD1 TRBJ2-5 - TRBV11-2 TGTGCCAGCAGCTTAGGCCCAGGACAGGCGGGCGGCGCCCAGTACTTC CASSLGPGQAGGAQYF
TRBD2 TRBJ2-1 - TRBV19 TGTGCCAGTAGTATAGACCGACTAGCGGGAGGGGGTGAGCAGTTCTTC CASSIDRLAGGGEQFF
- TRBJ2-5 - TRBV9 TGTGCCAGCAGCGTAGACGGGTTACAAGAGACCCAGTACTTC CASSVDGLQETQYF
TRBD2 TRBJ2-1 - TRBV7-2 TGTGCCAGCATTTCTCGACTAGCCCTTACAAATGAGCAGTTCTTC CASISRLALTNEQFF
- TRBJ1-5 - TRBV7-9 TGTGCCAGCAGCTTAAGGGGTTCGGGTCAGCCCCAGCATTTT CASSLRGSGQPQHF
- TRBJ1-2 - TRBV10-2 TGCGCCAGCAGCAGAGGAATCGACTATGGCTACACCTTC CASSRGIDYGYTF
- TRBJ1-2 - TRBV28 TGTGCCAGCAGCGACATCGGGGGCTACACCTTC CASSDIGGYTF
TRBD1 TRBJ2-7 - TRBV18 TGTGCCAGCTCAGGTGGGACAGGCGCCTACGAGCAGTACTTC CASSGGTGAYEQYF
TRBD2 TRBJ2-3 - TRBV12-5 TGTGCTAGTGCTGGAACTAGCGGGCCCGGGCTAATGCACACAGATACGCAGTATTTT CASAGTSGPGLMHTDTQYF
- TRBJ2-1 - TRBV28 TGTGCCAGCAACCCTCCGGGTCGGTACAATGAGCAGTTCTTC CASNPPGRYNEQFF
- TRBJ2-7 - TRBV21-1 TGTGCCAGCAGCAGTTGTGAGCAGTACTTC CASSSCEQYF